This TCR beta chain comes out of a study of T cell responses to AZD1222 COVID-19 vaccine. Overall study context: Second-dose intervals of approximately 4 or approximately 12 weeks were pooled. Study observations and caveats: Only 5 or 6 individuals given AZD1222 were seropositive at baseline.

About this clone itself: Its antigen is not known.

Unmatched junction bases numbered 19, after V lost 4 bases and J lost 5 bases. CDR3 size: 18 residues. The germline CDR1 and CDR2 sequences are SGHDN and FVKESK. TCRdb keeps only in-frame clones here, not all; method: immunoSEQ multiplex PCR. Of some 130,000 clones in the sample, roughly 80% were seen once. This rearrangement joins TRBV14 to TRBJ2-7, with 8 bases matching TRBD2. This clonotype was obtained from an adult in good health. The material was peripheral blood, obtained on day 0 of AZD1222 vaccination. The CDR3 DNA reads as TGTGCCAGCAGCCTTTCCAAAGGACTAGCCTATTTTGTCCACGAGCAGTACTTC. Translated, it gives CASSLSKGLAYFVHEQYF.